This T cell receptor beta chain is drawn from a study of blood T cell repertoires in COVID-19 (dated by TCRdb to 2018 to 2020). The study in broad terms: The collaborator samples originated in the United States, Italy and Spain and spanned the acute and convalescent phases of COVID-19. The material from the prospective study consisted of cDNA or gDNA derived from T cells, B-cell-depleted T cells, or PBMCs. Subjects who had been exposed to COVID-19, were actively infected with it, or had recovered from it provided the deeply sampled blood TCRbeta repertoires that made up the dataset. A freely available public database, intended as a resource for researchers studying the immune response to SARS-CoV-2, is where the repertoires were released. The samples were drawn from the first 160 participants of the ongoing ImmuneRACE study and from 1,254 subjects provided by 6 global collaborators. Nearly every sample came with metadata listing a de-identified subject ID, COVID-19 status, age in years and sex. Where HLA class I and class II types were available, the types were taken from metadata supplied by the sample provider, not from assay-based typing.

What the research found in general, with its limitations: Clinical and demographic metadata were provided uncurated, with the amount varying by source and participant.

TCRbeta CDR3 regions were amplified from genomic DNA using the immunoSEQ Assay, a bias-controlled multiplex PCR. Under the source paper's analysis protocol: Within the assay, amplification of reference gene primers was used to estimate how many nucleated cells each sample contained. To quantify the absolute abundance of each unique TCRbeta CDR3 rearrangement, sequence reads were collapsed and filtered. For each sample, productive Simpson clonality was calculated by taking the square root of Simpson's diversity index across productive rearrangements. TCRdb's version of the immuneACCESS table is confined to in-frame rearrangements and falls short of the full clone set. An unresolved V gene accounts for under half of the shortfall where checked; the remainder is of unknown origin. V, J and clone size are taken as reported in that table, and D and trimming were inferred from the DNA itself. Across this sample there are roughly 170,000 clones, with approximately 87% seen only once. Under 15% of the sample is in the top ten clones.

Of note for this clone: Its specific antigen is unknown. No per-base quality is available; no much larger clone lies one base away.

One collaborating source in Seattle enrolled patients while the patients were actively infected and followed the patients over time throughout the course of disease. Whole blood was collected in K2EDTA tubes by collaborating institutions according to the institutions' own protocols. For TCRbeta analysis, collaborator samples were shipped as frozen whole blood, as isolated PBMCs, or as DNA extracted from either sample type. Relative to germline, V is missing 3 bases and J is missing 0 bases, with 6 bases of the junction outside any gene match. Its CDR3 holds 16 amino acids, cysteine through phenylalanine. Of all the DNA, just the CDR3 is kept, 48 bases in frame from base 1. From the germline V gene, CDR1 is LGHNA and CDR2 is YNFKEQ.

The sequenced material came from peripheral blood. This TCR came from a woman aged 65 to 85 with COVID-19, enrolled during active disease. The chain uses TRBV4-2 and TRBJ2-3, and TRBD1 aligns with 7 junction nucleotides. CDR3 region: CASSQQGQVSTDTQYF. The sequenced DNA is TGTGCCAGCAGCCAGCAAGGACAGGTTAGCACAGATACGCAGTATTTT.